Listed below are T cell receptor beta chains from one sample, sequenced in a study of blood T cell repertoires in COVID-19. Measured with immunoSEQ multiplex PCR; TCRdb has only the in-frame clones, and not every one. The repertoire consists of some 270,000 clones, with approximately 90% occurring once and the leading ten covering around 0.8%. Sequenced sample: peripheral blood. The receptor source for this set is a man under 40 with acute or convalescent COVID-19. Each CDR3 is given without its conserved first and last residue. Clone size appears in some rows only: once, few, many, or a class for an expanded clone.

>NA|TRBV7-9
ASSFFSSRSNANTGELF
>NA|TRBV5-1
ASSSYRDRGKNEQF
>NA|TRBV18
ASSEGTDWGYT
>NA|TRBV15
ATSRALAQGVREQY
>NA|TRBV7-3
ASSFLPSLDPETQY
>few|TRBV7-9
ASSLVWGVNTEAF
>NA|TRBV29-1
SPREGQGSYNEQF
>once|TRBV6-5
ASSYDGGRAAGELF
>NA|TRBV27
ASSLTLDSYEQY
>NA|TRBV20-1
SASAPPSGGSTDTQY
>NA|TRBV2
ASSPGQLYVRAF
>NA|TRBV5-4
ASSAVWGGGKTTDTQY
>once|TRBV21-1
ASSTRLATRETQY
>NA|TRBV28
ASSPGLMLQF
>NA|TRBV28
ASSKTPGTSWETQY
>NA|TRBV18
ASSVDRVKNEQF
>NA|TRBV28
ASSPQGNEKLF
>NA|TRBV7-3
ASSSGQGDTEAF
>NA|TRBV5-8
ASSRLTGGSSSTNEKLF
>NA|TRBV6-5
ASSYSTGTGELF
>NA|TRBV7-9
ASSPPKTGNGYT
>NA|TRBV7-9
ASSALGGRTLSYEQY
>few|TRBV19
ASGARAVGNTIY
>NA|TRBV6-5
ASSSGTSTSTQY
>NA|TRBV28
ASSILTGGGTEAF
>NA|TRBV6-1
ASSEWGLVGEQY
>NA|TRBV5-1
ASSLRDTDTQY
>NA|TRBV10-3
AISESGRNSPLH
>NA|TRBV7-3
ASSPQGSADGELF
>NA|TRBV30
AGQGQQHNYGYT
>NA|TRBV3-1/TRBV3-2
ASSLRDRGLEETQY
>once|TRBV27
ASSRGLGQAANQPQH
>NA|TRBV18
ASSAGTGRLDTEAF
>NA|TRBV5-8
ASHLSGRGWNYGYT
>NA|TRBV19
ASSSSGGSNTEAF
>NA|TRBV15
ATSRPSEWGGSTEAF
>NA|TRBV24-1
ATSRPGGTGELF
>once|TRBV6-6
ASDGLNLALNTEAF
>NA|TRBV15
ATSRYTDTQY
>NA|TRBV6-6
GVRGGTNYGYT
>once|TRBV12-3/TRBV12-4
ASTWRQNEKLF
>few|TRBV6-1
ASSELGSFYEQY
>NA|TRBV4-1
ASSPSGTGVMSNQPQH
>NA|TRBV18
ASSLQGENTEAF
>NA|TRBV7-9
ASSLVTDNYGYT
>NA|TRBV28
ASKAGGPYEQY
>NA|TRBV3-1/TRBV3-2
ASSQGRRRVGTEAF
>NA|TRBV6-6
ASSPQVHNEKLF
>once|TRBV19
ASSRGFFSNQPQH
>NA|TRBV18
ASSPPGHSGANVLT
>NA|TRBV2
ASSEALPGNSNQPQH
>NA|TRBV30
AWRGDRWNTEAF
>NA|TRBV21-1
ASSSEENQPQH
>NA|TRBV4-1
ASSQRGGGNAVNTEAF
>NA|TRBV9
ASSASRGQGGYT